This TCR beta chain originates from a study of control samples from healthy donors and cancer patients. Libraries were prepared by immunoSEQ multiplex PCR; TCRdb keeps only in-frame clonotypes and omits some of them. The profile shows about 51,000 clones, more than 70% of them singletons. CDR1 is SGHVS, CDR2 FNYEAQ, per germline. V shed 1 base and J shed 3 bases, with 12 bases lying between them. CDR3 length: 15 amino acids. This rearrangement joins TRBV7-6 to TRBJ1-2; a possible D gene is TRBD1 (5 bases). The receptor comes from a man between 35 and 55 years old with colorectal cancer. The material sequenced was PBMCs. CDR3 sequence: CASSLGGGRDYGYTF. The DNA for the CDR3 is TGTGCCAGCAGCTTAGGGGGGGGAAGAGACTATGGCTACACCTTC.